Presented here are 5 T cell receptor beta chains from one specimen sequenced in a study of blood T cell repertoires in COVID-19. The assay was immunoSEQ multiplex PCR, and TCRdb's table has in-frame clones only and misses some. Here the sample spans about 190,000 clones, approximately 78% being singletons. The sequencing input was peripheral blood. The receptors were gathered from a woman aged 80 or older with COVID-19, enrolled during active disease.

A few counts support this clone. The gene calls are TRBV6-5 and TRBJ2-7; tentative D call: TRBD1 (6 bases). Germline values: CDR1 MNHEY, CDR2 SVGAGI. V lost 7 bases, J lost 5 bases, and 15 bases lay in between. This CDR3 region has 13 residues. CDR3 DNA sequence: TGTGCCAGCACAGGACAGTCCCGCCACGAGCAGTACTTC. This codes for CASTGQSRHEQYF.

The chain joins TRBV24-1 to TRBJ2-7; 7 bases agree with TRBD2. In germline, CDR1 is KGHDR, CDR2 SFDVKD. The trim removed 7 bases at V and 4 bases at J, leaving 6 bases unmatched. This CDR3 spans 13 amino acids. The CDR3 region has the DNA TGTGCCACCAGCCGGGGGGAGGCTTACGAGCAGTACTTC. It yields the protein CATSRGEAYEQYF.

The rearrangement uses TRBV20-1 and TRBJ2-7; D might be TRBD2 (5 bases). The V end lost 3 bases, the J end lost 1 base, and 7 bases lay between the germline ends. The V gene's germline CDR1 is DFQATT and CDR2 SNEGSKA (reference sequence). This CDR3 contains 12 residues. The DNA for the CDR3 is TGCAGTGCTAGTAGCGCTTCCTACGAGCAGTACTTC. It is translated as CSASSASYEQYF.

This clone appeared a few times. The CDR3: CASSLWLAEETQYF. The CDR3 DNA is TGCGCCAGCAGCTTGTGGCTAGCGGAAGAGACCCAGTACTTC. The chain employs TRBV5-1 and TRBJ2-5; 7 bases map to TRBD2. The CDR3 extends over 14 amino acids. The trim removed 1 base at V and 3 bases at J, leaving 3 bases unmatched. Per germline, CDR1 SGHRS and CDR2 YFSETQ.

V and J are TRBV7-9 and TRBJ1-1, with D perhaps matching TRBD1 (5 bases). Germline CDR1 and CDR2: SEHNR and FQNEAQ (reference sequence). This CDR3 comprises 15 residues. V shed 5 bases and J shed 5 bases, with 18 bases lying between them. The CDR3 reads CASSKDPGPRTEAFF. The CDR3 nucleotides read TGTGCCAGCAGCAAAGACCCAGGGCCTAGGACTGAAGCTTTCTTT.